The 21 T cell receptor beta chains below were found in one sample sequenced in a study of spatial heterogeneity in lung cancer. Via MiXCR, TCRdb re-called the 5' RACE reads, giving one row per CDR3 protein. Of tens of thousands of distinct CDR3 sequences in the sample, approximately 12% were seen once. Described time point: sample taken at primary tumor resection. The sequencing here drew on PBMCs, taken at surgery. Receptor source: a male donor with early-stage non-small cell lung cancer.

At least ten counts were recorded for this clonotype. The chain employs TRBV4-2 and TRBJ2-1; tentative D call: TRBD2 (7 bases). The CDR3 covers 17 residues. CDR1 is LGHNA and CDR2 is YNFKEQ in the germline V gene. Between the trimmed V and J ends, which lost 0 bases and 4 bases, there was a span of 16 bases. The CDR3 bases are TGTGCCAGCAGCCAAGAAGGGGGGGCGGCCGTTTACAATGAGCAGTTCTTC. Translated: CASSQEGGAAVYNEQFF.

This clonotype came up a few times. The chain couples TRBV2 to TRBJ2-3; TRBD2 matches 10 bases. This CDR3 has 16 residues. Trimming took 7 bases from V and 4 from J; bases not matched to a gene: 11. Germline assignment: CDR1 SNHLY and CDR2 FYNNEI. The CDR3 DNA sequence: TGTGCCAGCAAAGCCCAGCGGGGGGGCAGGGCAGATACGCAGTATTTT. It codes for CASKAQRGGRADTQYF.

This clonotype was observed at least ten times. The V call is TRBV7-9, the J call TRBJ2-7; a possible D gene is TRBD2 (5 bases). The germline CDR1 and CDR2 sequences are SEHNR and FQNEAQ (reference sequence). The V and J ends lost 3 bases and 2 bases respectively, with 8 bases between them. This CDR3 is 13 amino acids long. The CDR3 coding sequence is TGTGCCAGCAGCTTTGCTAGCCCCTACGAGCAGTACTTC. This translates into CASSFASPYEQYF.

This rearrangement joins TRBV20-1 to TRBJ2-3; TRBD2 matches at 10 bases. The ends lost 6 bases at V and 5 bases at J; junction bases unmatched: 8. CDR3 length equals 14 residues. The germline V gene encodes CDR1 DFQATT and CDR2 SNEGSKA (reference sequence). The CDR3 spells CSATLAGVRDTQYF. The DNA for the CDR3 is TGCAGTGCAACTCTAGCGGGAGTCAGAGATACGCAGTATTTT.

The V call is TRBV6-5, the J call TRBJ2-3; 7 bases fit TRBD1. V was pared by 8 bases and J by 3 bases, with 5 bases of the junction left unmatched. The germline gives CDR1 MNHEY, CDR2 SVGAGI. This CDR3 spans 13 amino acids. The DNA of the CDR3 is TGTGCCAGCCTCGACAGGGTGACAGATACGCAGTATTTT. Its translation is CASLDRVTDTQYF.

The rearrangement uses TRBV20-1 and TRBJ2-6; TRBD2 might be the D (6 bases). With 3 bases removed from V and 0 bases from J, the gap between germline ends came to 15 bases. This CDR3 comprises 17 residues. Germline values: CDR1 DFQATT, CDR2 SNEGSKA (reference sequence). The CDR3 region has the DNA TGCAGTGCTAGTGGAGGGGCCGGGGCCTCTGGGGCCAACGTCCTGACTTTC. Amino acids: CSASGGAGASGANVLTF.

This clonotype was detected many times. This chain connects TRBV27 to TRBJ2-1; TRBD1 matches 9 bases. The CDR3 has 15 residues. Germline CDR1 and CDR2: MNHEY and SMNVEV (reference sequence). V lost 5 bases and J lost 3; bases outside the gene matches: 5. The chain's CDR3 is CASSLGQGRYNEQFF. Written as DNA, the CDR3 is TGTGCCAGCAGTCTAGGACAGGGGCGCTACAATGAGCAGTTCTTC.

This clonotype showed up just a few times. This rearrangement joins TRBV5-1 to TRBJ2-5; D is unresolved. This CDR3 is 15 amino acids long. Trimming removed 0 bases from V and 5 bases from J, with 14 bases in between. Germline values: CDR1 SGHRS, CDR2 YFSETQ. In nucleotides, the CDR3 is TGCGCCAGCAGCTTGGAGGGTTCTAACTTTGAGACCCAGTACTTC. Its translation is CASSLEGSNFETQYF.

A few counts support this clonotype. The junction does not match germline at one end; this may be a read error. This sequence joins TRBV5-8 and TRBJ2-3, with a weak D call TRBD2 (6 bases). The CDR3 sequence is 16 residues long. Looked up from germline, CDR1 is SGHTS and CDR2 is YDEGEE. The CDR3 DNA is TGTGTCAGCAGCTTGGAGGGTGTCATTGGCACAGATACGCAGTATTTT. Its protein product is CVSSLEGVIGTDTQYF.

The rearrangement links TRBV7-2 to TRBJ2-5; D ambiguous. The CDR3 consists of 14 residues. The V gene lost 2 bases and the J gene lost 0 bases, with 7 bases spanning the gap. Germline values: CDR1 SGHTA, CDR2 FQGNSA. CDR3 loop: CASSLSWYQETQYF. The CDR3 coding sequence is TGTGCCAGCAGCTTATCTTGGTACCAAGAGACCCAGTACTTC.

This clonotype turned up a few times. CDR3 loop: CASSLGGDTSGNTIYF. The CDR3 nucleotides read TGTGCCAGCAGCTTAGGAGGGGACACCTCTGGAAACACCATATATTTT. The V call is TRBV7-2, the J call TRBJ1-3; tentative D call: TRBD1 (6 bases). CDR1 is SGHTA, CDR2 FQGNSA, per germline. V was clipped by 1 base and J by 0 bases, with 10 bases between them. This CDR3 spans 16 amino acids.

This clonotype appeared a few times. The V call is TRBV15, the J call TRBJ2-6; no definite D call. The germline CDR1 and CDR2 sequences are LNHNV and YYDKDF (reference sequence). V was cut by 0 bases and J by 4 bases, with 16 bases left in between. This CDR3 region has 18 residues. CDR3 nucleotide sequence: TGTGCCACCAGCAGAGATCGCCGACCCCGGCTCGGGGCCAACGTCCTGACTTTC. It codes for CATSRDRRPRLGANVLTF.

Only a few counts were recorded for this clonotype. The chain employs TRBV24-1 and TRBJ2-1; D unclear. The CDR3 length is 15 residues. Trimming left V 6 bases short and J 8 bases short, with 19 bases between. Germline CDR1 and CDR2: KGHDR and SFDVKD. CDR3 DNA: TGTGCCACCAGTCATCAAGGTGTAAACCTCTATGAGCAGTTCTTC. Translating it yields CATSHQGVNLYEQFF.

J is TRBJ2-1 and V is TRBV9, with D hard to call. With 4 bases removed from V and 10 bases from J, the gap between germline ends came to 12 bases. CDR3 length: 12 residues. CDR1 SGDLS and CDR2 YYNGEE come from the germline V gene. The CDR3 bases are TGTGCCAGCAGCCCCCGCGAAGGGGAGCAGTTCTTC. Amino acids: CASSPREGEQFF.

This sequence joins TRBV5-1 and TRBJ2-1; TRBD2 aligns across 10 bases. The V and J ends lost 3 bases and 6 bases, in that order; junction bases with no gene match: 6. CDR1 SGHRS and CDR2 YFSETQ come from the germline V gene. The CDR3 has 15 residues. CDR3 sequence (DNA): TGCGCCAGCAGCTCCACTAGCGGGATGAGCAATGAGCAGTTCTTC. Its translation: CASSSTSGMSNEQFF.

This clonotype was counted between two and nine times. This chain uses TRBV12-3 or TRBV12-4 with TRBJ1-1, with 7 bases matching TRBD1. The CDR3 spans 15 residues. V gave up 2 bases and J gave up 0 bases; unmatched junction bases: 3. The CDR3 spells CASSLQGVVNTEAFF. CDR3 in DNA: TGTGCCAGCAGTTTACAGGGGGTTGTGAACACTGAAGCTTTCTTT.

The DNA for the CDR3 is TGTGCCATCAGTGAGCCCAGCGGTAGCTCCTACAATGAGCAGTTCTTC. Translation gives CAISEPSGSSYNEQFF. The J gene is TRBJ2-1, the V gene TRBV10-3; a possible D gene is TRBD2 (5 bases). Per the germline V gene, CDR1 is ENHRY and CDR2 is SYGVKD. The CDR3 is 16 residues long. V lost 2 bases and J 0 bases, leaving 11 bases between the germline ends.

V is TRBV18 and J is TRBJ2-7; TRBD2 might be the D (5 bases). The CDR3 covers 13 residues. The germline V gene encodes CDR1 KGHSH and CDR2 LQKENI. V gave up 0 bases and J gave up 4 bases, with 7 bases separating them. CDR3 amino acids: CASSPPEGYEQYF. Here the CDR3 DNA reads TGTGCCAGCTCACCACCAGAGGGTTACGAGCAGTACTTC.

The chain carries TRBV20-1 and TRBJ2-1, with 8 bases aligning to TRBD2. Trimming took 1 base from V and 3 from J; bases not matched to a gene: 8. This CDR3 region has 16 residues. The V gene's germline CDR1 is DFQATT and CDR2 SNEGSKA (reference sequence). The CDR3 sequence: CSARGYSGEVYNEQFF. The CDR3 bases are TGCAGTGCTAGAGGCTATAGCGGGGAGGTCTACAATGAGCAGTTCTTC.

The chain combines TRBV7-9 with TRBJ2-5; a weak D match, TRBD2 (5 bases). The V end lost 1 base, the J end lost 5 bases, and 11 bases lay between the germline ends. The CDR3 consists of 14 residues. Per germline, CDR1 SEHNR and CDR2 FQNEAQ (reference sequence). For the CDR3, the DNA is TGTGCCAGCAGCTTAGGAGGGAGAGGGGAGACCCAGTACTTC. Its translation: CASSLGGRGETQYF.

This clonotype has a count of ten or more. The chain links TRBV12-3 or TRBV12-4 to TRBJ2-7; a possible D gene is TRBD2 (6 bases). Trimming left V 6 bases short and J 4 bases short, with 10 bases between. The CDR3 spans 12 residues. The CDR3 nucleotides read TGTGCCAGCAGCAATGGGGGGTACGAGCAGTACTTC. Amino acids: CASSNGGYEQYF.